This T cell receptor (beta chain) was obtained from a study of T cells in Graves' hyperthyroidism and ophthalmopathy. This clonotype was seen many times. Amplified TCR beta CDR3 regions came from RNA transcripts. The primer set for the first-round RT-PCR of the TCR CDR3 was HTBI. TCRdb called the multiplex PCR reads again in MiXCR, with one record for every CDR3 protein. Here the sample spans about 560,000 distinct CDR3 sequences, roughly 17% being singletons. CDR3 length: 14 residues. V was cut by 2 bases and J by 5 bases, with 12 bases left in between. Germline loops: CDR1 KGHSH, CDR2 LQKENI. The sequence was collected from a woman aged 18-30 years with Graves' hyperthyroidism. The chain uses TRBV18 and TRBJ2-5; D is possibly TRBD2 (5 bases). The sequenced sample was blood. This CDR3 reads CASSPSSGEETQYF. CDR3 bases: TGTGCCAGCTCACCATCGTCCGGGGAGGAGACCCAGTACTTC. Full variable domain (remainder filled in from reference TRBV18 and TRBJ2-5): NAGVMQNPRHLVRRRGQEARLRCSPMKGHSHVYWYRQLPEEGLKFMVYLQKENIIDESGMPKERFSAEFPKEGPSILRIQQVVRGDSAAYFCASSPSSGEETQYFGPGTRLLVL.